This section outlines one T cell receptor beta chain sequence together with its context. This clonotype was seen more than once but under ten times. Its binding antigen is unknown. Base-call qualities are not available, and no considerably larger clone is one nucleotide away. In the ophthalmopathy patients, disease was moderately to severely active, with a Clinical Activity Score of 3 or more, a NOSPECS grade of 4 or more, and a duration of less than 3 months. The study excluded patients with uncontrolled infections, other autoimmune diseases, pregnancy or lactation. Diagnoses relied on clinical symptoms, serum thyroxine and TRAb, thyroid ultrasound and orbital computed tomography. Ficoll-Paque density gradient centrifugation was used to isolate PBMCs from about 10 ml of fresh peripheral blood. Trizol reagent was used to extract total RNA, and RNA quality was then checked on an Agilent 2100 Bioanalyzer.

This sample was included in a study of T cells in Graves' hyperthyroidism and ophthalmopathy (dated by TCRdb to about 2019). With respect to the entire study: Peripheral blood samples were taken at initial diagnosis, before any treatment was given. A discovery cohort of about 100 patients, about 44 with Graves' ophthalmopathy and 57 with stable Graves' hyperthyroidism, was used to find distinguishing TCR V-J signatures. An independent validation cohort of about 20 hyperthyroidism patients and about 15 patients who later progressed to ophthalmopathy tested prospective prediction of ophthalmopathy. The approximately 98 discovery patients were randomly divided into training and test sets at a 7:3 ratio. In addition, the study compared T-cell repertoires in thyroid tissue and in blood from several Graves' hyperthyroidism patients. Following sampling, methimazole starting at 30 mg daily was given to hyperthyroidism patients, and high-dose intravenous methylprednisolone was given to ophthalmopathy patients. TCR Vbeta CDR3 sequencing of 120 to 150 peripheral blood samples (over 40 ophthalmopathy, about 74 hyperthyroidism and roughly 17 progressor patients) is reported in the paper.

TCR beta CDR3 regions were amplified from RNA transcripts. The TCR CDR3 was subjected to a first round of RT-PCR using the HTBI primer set and the Qiagen OneStep RT-PCR kit. A second multiplex PCR round built the libraries, followed by size selection and purification. The libraries were sequenced on an Illumina HiSeq2000 using paired-end 100 bp reads. The paper's processing steps were these. SOAPnuke was used to process the raw data, with reads discarded if the reads contained adapters or uncalled bases, had a mean Phred below 15, or lacked an exact constant-primer or identifier match. High-quality paired reads were merged using COPE v1.2.5, and each unique nucleotide sequence was defined as a clonotype. Clonotypes were aligned to IMGT TRBV, TRBD and TRBJ reference segments using MiTCR v1.1. Only V-J combinations with frequency above 0.0001, covering about 99% of repertoires, were analysed. The TCS score was defined as F50 (clonal expansion) divided by E x V (chaos), with BLOSUM62-based TCRdist calculated between CDR3 peptides within each V-J. Welch's t-statistics and random forest reduced around 550 V-J features to about 13, which were used in a naive Bayes classifier (R e1071). Using fastp at Q25 and MiXCR, TCRdb reprocessed the public reads and kept productive beta chains. Rows matching on CDR3 protein sequence are summarized as one entry with the most common DNA and genes. The V and J calls come from TCRdb's annotation, not from the publication. This sample has some 490,000 distinct CDR3 sequences in its table, and roughly 22% of those were observed once. Jointly, the top ten make up roughly 49% of the sample.

The germline V gene supplies CDR1 MNHEY and CDR2 SVGEGT. V gives up 2 bases and J gives up 2 bases, and the segment between their germline ends measures 12 bases. Spanning cysteine to phenylalanine, the CDR3 consists of 16 amino acids. The entry retains the CDR3 DNA only, 48 bases that are in frame from base 1. The investigation overall reported the following: Sample size was not statistically predetermined, and blinding of investigators to group allocation was not performed. A model built on a 13 V-J signature distinguished ophthalmopathy from stable hyperthyroidism, reaching about 88% sensitivity and around 81% specificity in cross-validation and 80%/75% in testing. Most expanded thyroid clonotypes (frequency above 0.001) were also detected in blood, a finding suggesting that blood repertoires may reflect thyroid immune responses. In validation, the model predicted progression to ophthalmopathy a median of 6.5 months before onset, with approximately 71% sensitivity and roughly 79% specificity.

Sequencing was performed on blood. The receptor was derived from a woman aged 70-85 years with Graves' ophthalmopathy. The sequence is built from TRBV6-2 or TRBV6-3 and TRBJ2-2, and TRBD1 may be the D gene, going by 5 matching bases. The DNA is TGTGCCAGCAGTTACAGTCCCGGACACAACACCGGGGAGCTGTTTTTT. This gives the protein CASSYSPGHNTGELFF.